The 12 T cell receptor beta chains in this list originate from one sample, sequenced in a study of T cells in Graves' hyperthyroidism and ophthalmopathy. Amplification targeted TCR beta CDR3 regions from RNA transcripts. Carried out on the TCR CDR3, a first-round RT-PCR used the HTBI primer set. TCRdb analysed the multiplex PCR reads with MiXCR anew, one entry per CDR3 protein. In the table there are approximately 600,000 distinct CDR3 sequences, about 17% of which are singletons. Sequencing was done on a sample of blood. The receptors originated from a woman aged 25 to 39 with Graves' hyperthyroidism.

This clonotype was found many times. The chain joins TRBV11-2 to TRBJ1-2, with 7 bases matching TRBD1. Per the germline V gene, CDR1 is SGHAT and CDR2 is FQNNGV. The junction had 4 bases not matched to a gene; V was cut back by 5 bases and J by 1 base. This CDR3 has 14 amino acids. DNA of the CDR3: TGTGCCAGCAGCGGCGGGACAGATAACTATGGCTACACCTTC. Translation gives CASSGGTDNYGYTF. Full variable domain (rest looked up from reference TRBV11-2 and TRBJ1-2): EAGVAQSPRYKIIEKRQSVAFWCNPISGHATLYWYQQILGQGPKLLIQFQNNGVVDDSQLPKDRFSAERLKGVDSTLKIQPAKLEDSAVYLCASSGGTDNYGYTFGSGTRLTVV.

There are many counts of this clonotype. This chain connects TRBV11-2 to TRBJ1-2; 7 bases are shared with TRBD1. The CDR3 runs 16 residues. CDR1 SGHAT and CDR2 FQNNGV come from the germline V gene. The V gene end was trimmed by 2 bases and the J gene end by 5 bases; junction bases not matched to a gene: 11. CDR3 coding DNA: TGTGCCAGCAGCTTACGGACAGGAAAAGGATGGTATGGCTACACCTTC. This translates into CASSLRTGKGWYGYTF.

This clonotype was found a few times. J is TRBJ2-3 and V is TRBV11-2; D ambiguous. Germline V CDR1 and CDR2: SGHAT, FQNNGV. This CDR3 is built from 13 residues. V gave up 10 bases and J gave up 2 bases, with 13 bases separating them. Here the CDR3 reads CATLERHTDTQYF. The CDR3 nucleotides are TGTGCCACGCTCGAGAGGCACACAGATACGCAGTATTTT.

This clonotype has just a few counts. As DNA, the CDR3 is TGCAGTGCTCCTAGCTGGGCCGGGGAGCTGTTTTTT. Translating gives CSAPSWAGELFF. J is TRBJ2-2 and V is TRBV20-1; TRBD2 is a possible D gene (5 bases). Germline V gene sequence: CDR1 DFQATT, CDR2 SNEGSKA (reference sequence). V was shortened by 5 bases and J by 6 bases, with 10 bases between the two germline ends. This CDR3 comprises 12 residues.

This clonotype has ten or more counts. The V call is TRBV12-3 or TRBV12-4, the J call TRBJ2-5, with D possibly matching TRBD2 (7 bases). V lost 5 bases to trimming and J lost 7 bases, with 17 bases between them. The CDR3 runs 14 residues. The DNA for the CDR3 is TGTGCCAGCAGTCCAACAACAGGGAGGGGGACCCAGTACTTC. Translation: CASSPTTGRGTQYF.

The gene calls are TRBV20-1 and TRBJ2-7, with TRBD2 as a possible D gene (6 bases). CDR3 length: 10 residues. Trimming removed 6 bases from V and 4 bases from J, with 7 bases in between. The V gene's germline CDR1 is DFQATT and CDR2 SNEGSKA (reference sequence). The CDR3 sequence: CSAEGYEQYF. The CDR3 DNA reads TGCAGTGCGGAGGGTTACGAGCAGTACTTC.

This clonotype was recorded at least ten times. The chain has TRBV6-4 and TRBJ2-7, with D perhaps matching TRBD2 (9 bases). Trimming left V 8 bases short and J 2 bases short, with 22 bases between. The germline V gene has CDR1 MRHNA and CDR2 SNTAGT. The CDR3 covers 16 residues. CDR3 loop: CASPSRGLAGPYEQYF. CDR3 nucleotide sequence: TGTGCCAGCCCTTCCAGGGGGCTAGCGGGACCCTACGAGCAGTACTTC.

This clonotype occurred many times. The chain carries TRBV24-1 and TRBJ1-1; no clear D. V lost 4 bases to trimming and J lost 5 bases, with 16 bases between them. CDR3 size: 15 residues. The germline V gene has CDR1 KGHDR and CDR2 SFDVKD. CDR3 amino acids: CATSDPRGGGTEAFF. As DNA, the CDR3 is TGTGCCACCAGTGACCCGCGGGGTGGAGGGACTGAAGCTTTCTTT.

In its sample, this clonotype was seen many times. J is TRBJ1-1 and V is TRBV18; D is unclear. The CDR3 spans 13 residues. Germline assignment: CDR1 KGHSH and CDR2 LQKENI. The V end lost 0 bases, the J end lost 8 bases, and 10 bases lay between the germline ends. CDR3 DNA sequence: TGTGCCAGCTCACCACCTTCGGGCCCAGAAGCTTTCTTT. Encoded protein: CASSPPSGPEAFF.

This clonotype was detected ten times or more. The chain links TRBV30 to TRBJ1-2; D possibly corresponds to TRBD1 (5 bases). Trimming removed 3 bases from V and 4 bases from J, with 9 bases in between. The CDR3 is made up of 12 amino acids. Germline loops: CDR1 GTSNPN, CDR2 SVGIG (reference sequence). The DNA of the CDR3 is TGTGCCTGGAGCGTTGGGGCCTATGGCTACACCTTC. Protein: CAWSVGAYGYTF.

V gene TRBV6-5 combines with J gene TRBJ2-6, with D perhaps TRBD1 or TRBD2 (5 bases each). The CDR3 has 18 residues. Germline-derived CDR1 and CDR2 are MNHEY and SVGAGI. V was pared by 0 bases and J by 1 base, with 13 bases between. The CDR3 sequence: CASSYSGVTQSGANVLTF. CDR3 bases: TGTGCCAGCAGTTACTCGGGGGTTACTCAATCTGGGGCCAACGTCCTGACTTTC.

This clonotype showed up just once. The CDR3 reads CASSRRQGLAKNIQYF. The CDR3 DNA reads as TGTGCCAGCAGCCGCAGACAGGGTCTAGCCAAAAACATTCAGTACTTC. This chain connects TRBV7-2 to TRBJ2-4; 7 nucleotides agree with TRBD1. The CDR3 covers 16 residues. The germline V gene encodes CDR1 SGHTA and CDR2 FQGNSA. V was pared by 5 bases and J by 0 bases, with 7 bases of the junction left unmatched.